The clone carrying this TCR beta chain was seen only once. What it binds is not known. Lung cancer patients with chemo-refractory metastatic non-small-cell disease were given focal radiation plus CTLA-4 blockade with ipilimumab. TCRdb's copy holds only in-frame clones and misses some; the assay was immunoSEQ multiplex PCR. In the table there are some 25,000 clones, around 70% of which are singletons. This sample was taken from a study of radiotherapy plus CTLA-4 blockade in lung cancer. Study summary: Objective responses were observed in about a sixth of patients, and disease control was achieved by roughly 31%. Findings of the study overall: Early clonal dynamics of blood T cells, together with interferon-beta, were reported as the best response predictor. Once radiotherapy plus ipilimumab had been given, TCR clones derived from tumor expanded in blood.

From germline, CDR1 is SGHKS and CDR2 YYEKEE (reference sequence). V shed 4 bases and J 4 bases; nucleotides not matched to a gene: 9. The CDR3 has 16 amino acids. The material sequenced was peripheral blood, taken from a patient treated with radiotherapy plus ipilimumab. V and J are TRBV5-5 and TRBJ1-2; 11 bases agree with TRBD1. The source of this sequence is a human donor with non-small cell lung cancer whose response to radiotherapy plus ipilimumab could not be evaluated. The CDR3 DNA reads as TGTGCCAGCAGCCGAGGACAGGGGGCGTGGGGCTATGGCTACACCTTC. Its protein product is CASSRGQGAWGYGYTF.